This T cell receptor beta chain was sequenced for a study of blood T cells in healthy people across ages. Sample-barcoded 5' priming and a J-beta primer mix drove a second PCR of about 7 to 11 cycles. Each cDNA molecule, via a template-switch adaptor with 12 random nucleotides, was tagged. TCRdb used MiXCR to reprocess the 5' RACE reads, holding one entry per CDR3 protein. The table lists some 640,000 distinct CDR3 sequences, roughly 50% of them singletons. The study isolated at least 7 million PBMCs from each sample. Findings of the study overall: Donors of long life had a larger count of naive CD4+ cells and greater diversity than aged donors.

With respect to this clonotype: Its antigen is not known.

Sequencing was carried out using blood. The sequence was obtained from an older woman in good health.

This CDR3 reads CASSQTGLRGSTDTQYF. The CDR3 DNA reads as TGTGCCAGCAGCCAGACCGGCCTACGGGGGAGCACAGATACGCAGTATTTT. The gene calls are TRBV7-2 and TRBJ2-3, with D perhaps TRBD2 (6 bases). Between the trimmed V and J ends, which lost 5 bases and 0 bases, there was a span of 18 bases. The CDR3 extends over 17 amino acids. The germline V gene has CDR1 SGHTA and CDR2 FQGNSA.